The 18 T cell receptor beta chains below were found in one sample sequenced in a study of T cells in Graves' hyperthyroidism and ophthalmopathy. Researchers amplified the TCR beta CDR3 regions from RNA transcripts. During a first-round RT-PCR of the TCR CDR3, the HTBI primer set was used. A single record per CDR3 protein comes from TCRdb applying MiXCR to the multiplex PCR reads. The profile shows about 300,000 distinct CDR3 sequences, roughly a fifth of them singletons. The sequenced sample was blood. Every receptor here comes from a man aged 45-65 years with Graves' ophthalmopathy.

This clonotype was seen at least ten times. The chain carries TRBV11-2 and TRBJ2-1, with 10 nucleotides matching TRBD2. V was clipped by 5 bases and J by 9 bases; unmatched bases: 7. The CDR3 is 14 residues long. Germline lookup yields CDR1 SGHAT and CDR2 FQNNGV. CDR3 region: CASSAAGGYGEQFF. CDR3 coding DNA: TGTGCCAGCAGCGCAGCGGGAGGGTACGGTGAGCAGTTCTTC.

This chain uses TRBV30 with TRBJ1-2; D remains unclear. This CDR3 contains 11 residues. Trimming took off 4 bases at V and 8 bases at J, with 11 bases between the two ends. Germline lookup yields CDR1 GTSNPN and CDR2 SVGIG (reference sequence). The CDR3 region has the DNA TGTGCCTGGAATGGGCCTCGGGGCTACACCTTC. Translating it yields CAWNGPRGYTF.

This clonotype came up a few times. V gene TRBV7-9 combines with J gene TRBJ1-2; D gene ambiguous. The germline V gene has CDR1 SEHNR and CDR2 FQNEAQ (reference sequence). V lost 0 bases and J lost 2, with 10 bases in between. This CDR3 is 15 amino acids long. In DNA, the CDR3 is TGTGCCAGCAGCTTAGCGGTGAGGGTAAACTATGGCTACACCTTC. This encodes CASSLAVRVNYGYTF. Complete variable domain (other parts from reference TRBV7-9 and TRBJ1-2): DTGVSQNPRHKITKRGQNVTFRCDPISEHNRLYWYRQTLGQGPEFLTYFQNEAQLEKSRLLSDRFSAERPKGSFSTLEIQRTEQGDSAMYLCASSLAVRVNYGYTFGSGTRLTVV.

The rearrangement joins TRBV29-1 to TRBJ1-5, with D unclear. In germline, CDR1 is SQVTM, CDR2 ANQGSEA. The CDR3 length is 14 residues. Trimming removed 4 bases at V and 5 bases at J, with 15 bases between. CDR3 loop: CSVGAGRSDQPQHF. In nucleotides, the CDR3 is TGCAGCGTTGGGGCAGGCCGGTCTGATCAGCCCCAGCATTTT.

The gene calls are TRBV5-1 and TRBJ1-3, with 7 bases that match TRBD1. The CDR3 extends over 14 amino acids. Germline V gives CDR1 SGHRS, CDR2 YFSETQ. The ends lost 4 bases at V and 6 bases at J; junction bases unmatched: 7. CDR3 DNA sequence: TGCGCCAGCAGCCCTCGACAGGGAGCAAACACCATATATTTT. Translation gives CASSPRQGANTIYF.

This clonotype was observed at least ten times. The chain uses TRBV20-1 and TRBJ2-7, with 10 bases matching TRBD1. Germline lookup yields CDR1 DFQATT and CDR2 SNEGSKA (reference sequence). The V gene end was trimmed by 5 bases and the J gene end by 5 bases; junction bases not matched to a gene: 6. CDR3 length equals 13 residues. CDR3 region: CSALGQGKDEQYF. The CDR3 DNA reads as TGCAGTGCTCTGGGACAGGGGAAGGACGAGCAGTACTTC.

In its sample, this clonotype was seen many times. V and J are TRBV3-1 and TRBJ2-7; D is uncertain. This CDR3 is 12 amino acids long. Germline CDR1 and CDR2: LGHDT and YNNKEL (reference sequence). Trimming took off 4 bases at V and 6 bases at J, with 10 bases between the two ends. The CDR3 loop reads CASSRPGAEQYF. The DNA for the CDR3 is TGTGCCAGCAGCCGACCAGGTGCCGAGCAGTACTTC.

This chain uses TRBV7-2 with TRBJ2-1; D is ambiguous. The germline V gene encodes CDR1 SGHTA and CDR2 FQGNSA. V was cut by 5 bases and J by 11 bases, with 10 bases left in between. The CDR3 totals 11 residues. The CDR3 bases are TGTGCCAGCAGCAAAGACTCGCAGCAGTTCTTC. It yields the protein CASSKDSQQFF.

V usage is TRBV27 and J usage is TRBJ2-1, with a possible D match to TRBD2 (5 bases). Per germline, CDR1 MNHEY and CDR2 SMNVEV (reference sequence). The germline V and J ends were trimmed by 3 bases and 1 base, with 19 bases remaining between them. The CDR3 covers 18 residues. The CDR3 protein is CASSLIRLTTLSYNEQFF. Written as DNA, the CDR3 is TGTGCCAGCAGTTTGATCCGACTGACTACCCTATCCTACAATGAGCAGTTCTTC.

A few counts support this clonotype. The rearrangement links TRBV19 to TRBJ1-1; D may be TRBD1 (6 bases). The CDR3 length is 15 residues. V lost 6 bases to trimming and J lost 2 bases, with 16 bases between them. The germline gives CDR1 LNHDA, CDR2 SQIVND (reference sequence). The CDR3 loop is CASRLLTGGNTEAFF. The DNA for the CDR3 is TGTGCCAGTAGATTACTGACGGGGGGCAACACTGAAGCTTTCTTT.

The J gene is TRBJ2-7, the V gene TRBV13; no clear D. The V gene lost 3 bases and the J gene lost 2 bases, with 8 bases spanning the gap. The V gene's germline CDR1 is PRHDT and CDR2 FYEKMQ (reference sequence). The CDR3 has 13 residues. The CDR3 here is CASSLKDAYEQYF. In DNA, the CDR3 is TGTGCCAGCAGCTTGAAGGATGCCTACGAGCAGTACTTC.

This clonotype has ten or more counts. This sequence joins TRBV28 and TRBJ2-3; a weak D match, TRBD2 (6 bases). Deletions cut 2 bases from V and 1 base from J, with 10 bases between. CDR1 and CDR2 (germline): MDHEN, SYDVKM. There are 15 residues in the CDR3. The CDR3 sequence: CASSLAGSGTDTQYF. In DNA form, the CDR3 reads TGTGCCAGCAGTTTAGCGGGAAGCGGCACAGATACGCAGTATTTT.

This clonotype has ten or more counts. The chain employs TRBV20-1 and TRBJ2-7, with D hard to call. The CDR3 extends over 13 amino acids. With 2 bases removed from V and 0 bases from J, the gap between germline ends came to 8 bases. Germline V CDR1 and CDR2: DFQATT, SNEGSKA (reference sequence). CDR3 sequence reads: CSARLVSSYEQYF. CDR3 DNA: TGCAGTGCTAGATTGGTTTCCTCCTACGAGCAGTACTTC.

This clonotype was observed at least ten times. This chain links TRBV2 with TRBJ2-7, with 7 nucleotides matching TRBD1. V lost 7 bases to trimming and J lost 2 bases; unmatched junction nucleotides: 5. Germline lookup yields CDR1 SNHLY and CDR2 FYNNEI. CDR3 size: 13 residues. The CDR3 nucleotides are TGTGCCAGCACACCTGGACAGGCCTACGAGCAGTACTTC. As protein: CASTPGQAYEQYF.

This clonotype was counted at least ten times. The chain employs TRBV30 and TRBJ2-1; TRBD1 agrees at 8 bases. The germline CDR1 and CDR2 sequences are GTSNPN and SVGIG (reference sequence). CDR3 length equals 16 residues. V dropped 3 bases and J dropped 5; count of bases not matched to a gene: 12. The CDR3 region has the DNA TGTGCCTGGAGGGAGATCAGGGGGCCCCTCCACAATGAGCAGTTCTTC. Its protein product is CAWREIRGPLHNEQFF.

The gene calls are TRBV7-3 and TRBJ2-7, with 13 nucleotides matching TRBD2. The CDR3 has 14 residues. In germline, CDR1 is SGHTA, CDR2 FQGTGA. Trimming at V came to 4 bases and at J to 6 bases, leaving 3 bases not matched to a gene. This chain's CDR3 is CASSSGLAGTEQYF. CDR3 nucleotides: TGTGCCAGCAGCTCGGGACTAGCGGGGACCGAGCAGTACTTC.

In this sample, this clonotype turned up many times. The chain combines TRBV20-1 with TRBJ2-3; 14 positions agree with TRBD2. The junction had 4 bases not matched to a gene; V was cut back by 6 bases and J by 5 bases. The germline V gene has CDR1 DFQATT and CDR2 SNEGSKA (reference sequence). The CDR3 loop spans 14 amino acids. CDR3 nucleotides: TGCAGTGCGTACGGGACTAGCGGGAGAGATACGCAGTATTTT. This translates into CSAYGTSGRDTQYF.

This clonotype was detected only a few times. The chain joins TRBV29-1 to TRBJ2-6; TRBD1 matches at 10 bases. The CDR3 contains 16 residues. After removal of 4 bases from V and 1 base from J, the junction contained 4 bases not matched to a gene. Germline lookup yields CDR1 SQVTM and CDR2 ANQGSEA. CDR3 nucleotide sequence: TGCAGCGTTGGGGGACAGGGGTTATCTGGGGCCAACGTCCTGACTTTC. Encoded protein: CSVGGQGLSGANVLTF.